Presented here are 16 T cell receptor beta chains from one specimen sequenced in a study of blood T cell repertoires in COVID-19. The repertoire was sequenced with immunoSEQ multiplex PCR; TCRdb's copy has only in-frame clones and lacks some. The sample shows 100,000 to 120,000 clones, about three quarters of them seen only once. The sample consisted of peripheral blood. The receptors originated from a woman in her 40s with acute or convalescent COVID-19.

In this sample, this clone turned up a few times. This sequence joins TRBV5-1 and TRBJ1-1; 8 nucleotides align to TRBD1. Per the germline V gene, CDR1 is SGHRS and CDR2 is YFSETQ. The CDR3 runs 14 residues. The trim removed 4 bases at V and 4 bases at J, leaving 6 bases unmatched. CDR3 protein: CASSDQGASTEAFF. DNA for the CDR3: TGCGCCAGCAGCGACCAGGGGGCGAGCACTGAAGCTTTCTTT.

The J gene is TRBJ1-5, the V gene TRBV6-2 or TRBV6-3; 7 nucleotides match TRBD1. Germline V CDR1 and CDR2: MNHEY, SVGEGT. V shed 2 bases, J shed 7 bases, and the junction held 5 bases outside the gene matches. The CDR3 is made up of 14 amino acids. CDR3 residues: CASSYLGGGQPQHF. CDR3 bases: TGTGCCAGCAGTTACCTAGGGGGCGGACAGCCCCAGCATTTT.

Regarding this clone: One junction end disagrees with the germline gene, perhaps due to a read error. CDR3 nucleotides: TGTGCCAGCAGTGAATGGACAGTACAGGGGTCGGTCTTC. Residues: CASSEWTVQGSVF. The V call is TRBV6-1, the J call TRBJ1-2, with 7 bases lining up with TRBD1. From germline, CDR1 is MNHNS and CDR2 SASEGT. The CDR3 is 13 amino acids.

This chain joins TRBV5-1 and TRBJ2-2; 14 nucleotides line up with TRBD2. CDR3 length: 19 amino acids. Germline V gene lookup returns CDR1 SGHRS and CDR2 YFSETQ. After removal of 0 bases from V and 2 bases from J, the junction contained 6 bases not matched to a gene. The CDR3 DNA is TGCGCCAGCAGCTTGGTGGGGACTAGCGGGGGACTTAACACCGGGGAGCTGTTTTTT. Translation gives CASSLVGTSGGLNTGELFF.

Here the CDR3 DNA reads TGCGCCAGCAGCCAAGACTATACAGGGGATACGCAGTATTTT. Protein product: CASSQDYTGDTQYF. V gene TRBV4-1 combines with J gene TRBJ2-3, with D possibly TRBD1 on 6 matching bases. Germline V gives CDR1 MGHRA, CDR2 YSYEKL. The germline V and J ends were trimmed by 0 bases and 6 bases, with 10 bases remaining between them. This CDR3 is built from 14 residues.

The chain couples TRBV23-1 to TRBJ1-4, with a possible D match to TRBD1 (5 bases). TRBV23-1 qualifies as an ORF whose function is uncertain. V lost 2 bases and J 0 bases, leaving 13 bases between the germline ends. This CDR3 has 17 residues. CDR3 bases: TGCGCCAGCAGTCAACCCGCCAGGGTCGCAACTAATGAAAAACTGTTTTTT. Protein product: CASSQPARVATNEKLFF.

This sequence joins TRBV6-5 and TRBJ2-7; 7 bases agree with TRBD1. This CDR3 contains 13 residues. V shed 6 bases, J shed 2 bases, and the junction held 4 bases outside the gene matches. The germline CDR1 and CDR2 sequences are MNHEY and SVGAGI. Here the CDR3 reads CASSRQGTYEQYF. In nucleotides, the CDR3 is TGTGCCAGCAGCAGACAGGGCACCTACGAGCAGTACTTC.

In this sample, this clone turned up many times. The gene calls are TRBV11-3 and TRBJ2-1; possibly TRBD1 for D (6 bases). From germline, CDR1 is SGHNT and CDR2 YENEEA. V lost 5 bases, J lost 0 bases, and 8 bases lay in between. The CDR3 length is 14 residues. CDR3 DNA: TGTGCCAGCAGCGCACAGGGCTCCTACAATGAGCAGTTCTTC. This gives the protein CASSAQGSYNEQFF.

The rearrangement joins TRBV4-1 to TRBJ2-1; TRBD2 might be the D (6 bases). The ends were cut back, 5 bases at V and 15 bases at J, with 17 bases in the middle. Germline V gene lookup returns CDR1 MGHRA and CDR2 YSYEKL. CDR3 length equals 12 residues. In DNA, the CDR3 is TGCGCCAGCAGCATGACGGGGGTAGAACCGTTCTTC. It encodes CASSMTGVEPFF.

The chain joins TRBV20-1 to TRBJ1-2, with D possibly TRBD1 on 5 matching bases. Per the germline V gene, CDR1 is DFQATT and CDR2 is SNEGSKA (reference sequence). CDR3 size: 12 residues. The ends were cut back, 3 bases at V and 8 bases at J, with 13 bases in the middle. The CDR3 nucleotides read TGCAGTGCTAGTCAGTCAGCAGGGGGCTACACCTTC. The encoded protein is CSASQSAGGYTF.

The chain recombines TRBV30 with TRBJ2-2; no reliable D call. Germline CDR1 and CDR2: GTSNPN and SVGIG (reference sequence). The length of the CDR3 is 12 residues. The germline V and J ends were trimmed by 3 bases and 6 bases, with 8 bases remaining between them. CDR3 nucleotide sequence: TGTGCCTGGAGCCTTCCGGCCGGGGAGCTGTTTTTT. Its protein product is CAWSLPAGELFF.

This clone showed up just a few times. This chain uses TRBV4-1 with TRBJ1-5; D is ambiguous. Germline CDR1 reads MGHRA; CDR2 reads YSYEKL. The CDR3 totals 16 residues. Between the trimmed V and J ends, which lost 2 bases and 2 bases, there was a span of 13 bases. The CDR3 is CASSQKGGGGNQPQHF. CDR3 DNA: TGCGCCAGCAGCCAAAAGGGAGGCGGTGGCAATCAGCCCCAGCATTTT.

This clone has more than one count but fewer than ten. The chain combines TRBV4-3 with TRBJ2-7, with TRBD1 matching 7 bases. Germline V gene lookup returns CDR1 LGHNA and CDR2 YSLEER. The trim removed 4 bases at V and 2 bases at J, leaving 2 bases unmatched. There are 13 residues in the CDR3. CDR3 DNA sequence: TGCGCCAGCAGCCGGGGACAGACCTACGAGCAGTACTTC. Translation: CASSRGQTYEQYF.

The rearrangement links TRBV27 to TRBJ1-5; D possibly corresponds to TRBD1 (5 bases). Trimming shortened V by 1 base and J by 7 bases, and 23 bases separated the two germline ends. CDR1 and CDR2 from the germline V gene are MNHEY and SMNVEV (reference sequence). This CDR3 spans 18 amino acids. The CDR3 DNA sequence: TGTGCCAGCAGTTTATTACCTATCATCGGGGGACCTTGGCAGCCCCAGCATTTT. Translating gives CASSLLPIIGGPWQPQHF.

This chain uses TRBV29-1 with TRBJ1-1; tentatively, D is TRBD1 (5 bases). Deletions cut 2 bases from V and 1 base from J, with 14 bases between. CDR3 size: 15 residues. Germline loops: CDR1 SQVTM, CDR2 ANQGSEA. The DNA for the CDR3 is TGCAGCGTTGAAAAGAAGGGGCAAGGGAACACTGAAGCTTTCTTT. Translation gives CSVEKKGQGNTEAFF.

The table lists this clone with a count of one. The chain employs TRBV3-1 (or the pseudogene TRBV3-2) and TRBJ2-1, with 11 bases lining up with TRBD2. The V gene's germline CDR1 is LGHDT and CDR2 YNNKEL (reference sequence). The CDR3 runs to 16 residues. The ends lost 0 bases at V and 6 bases at J; junction bases unmatched: 4. For the CDR3, the DNA is TGTGCCAGCAGCCAAGATAGGACTAGCGGGCGCAATGAGCAGTTCTTC. Translation: CASSQDRTSGRNEQFF.